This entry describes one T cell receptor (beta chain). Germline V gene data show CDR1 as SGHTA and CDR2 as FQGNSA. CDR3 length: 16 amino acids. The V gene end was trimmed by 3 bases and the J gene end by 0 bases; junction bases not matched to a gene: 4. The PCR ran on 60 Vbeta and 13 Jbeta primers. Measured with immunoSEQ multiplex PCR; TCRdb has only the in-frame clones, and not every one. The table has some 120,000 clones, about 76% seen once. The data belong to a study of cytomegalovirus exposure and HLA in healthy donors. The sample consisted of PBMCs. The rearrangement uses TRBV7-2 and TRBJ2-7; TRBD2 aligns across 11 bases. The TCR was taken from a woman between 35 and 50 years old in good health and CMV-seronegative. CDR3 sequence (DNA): TGTGCCAGCAGCTTCGTAGCGGGGGGGTCCTCCTACGAGCAGTACTTC. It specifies CASSFVAGGSSYEQYF.